This T cell receptor (beta chain) was documented in a study of T cell responses to AZD1222 COVID-19 vaccine. The CDR3 is 15 amino acids. The germline gives CDR1 MNHEY, CDR2 SMNVEV (reference sequence). J gave up 2 bases and V 5 bases, and 3 bases lay outside the gene matches. TCRdb keeps only in-frame clones here, not all; method: immunoSEQ multiplex PCR. The sample includes about 140,000 clones, 85% to 95% of them seen just once. The sample here was peripheral blood, taken on day 0 of MenACWY control vaccination. The chain carries TRBV27 and TRBJ2-1; the match to TRBD2 covers 10 bases. The TCR originated in an adult in good health. The CDR3 DNA reads TGTGCCAGCAGTCCCGGACTAGCGGCCTACAATGAGCAGTTCTTC. This encodes CASSPGLAAYNEQFF.